Listed here are 6 T cell receptor beta chains from one sample, sequenced in a study of response to subunit inactivated influenza vaccine. Using its own MiXCR run on the RT-PCR reads, TCRdb lists one record per CDR3 protein. Counted here are more than 400,000 distinct CDR3 sequences, around 9.9% occurring once; the ten biggest clones make up around 12%. This specimen was PBMCs from blood, taken roughly 45 days after vaccination. The receptor source for this set is a man aged 50-59 years who received an inactivated influenza vaccine.

In its sample, this clonotype was seen many times. V usage is TRBV27 and J usage is TRBJ2-3; 7 bases fit TRBD2. This CDR3 contains 16 residues. Germline-derived CDR1 and CDR2 are MNHEY and SMNVEV (reference sequence). J was trimmed by 2 bases and V by 6 bases; bases with no gene match: 11. In nucleotides, the CDR3 is TGTGCCAGCAGCAACCCACTAGCGAGGTTCACAGATACGCAGTATTTT. Encoded protein: CASSNPLARFTDTQYF.

The gene calls are TRBV6-1 and TRBJ2-4; D unresolved. Trimming cost V 2 bases and J 2 bases, with 7 bases left between them. From germline, CDR1 is MNHNS and CDR2 SASEGT. This CDR3 contains 14 residues. CDR3 loop: CASSEHGTKNIQYF. CDR3 bases: TGTGCCAGCAGTGAACATGGTACCAAAAACATTCAGTACTTC.

The CDR3 sequence is CASSFEPGLAGYF. CDR3 DNA: TGTGCCAGCAGTTTCGAACCGGGACTGGCAGGGTACTTC. The chain couples TRBV28 to TRBJ2-4; D perhaps matches TRBD2 (6 bases). V lost 3 bases and J 15 bases, leaving 18 bases between the germline ends. The CDR3 sequence is 13 residues long. Germline loops: CDR1 MDHEN, CDR2 SYDVKM.

The chain combines TRBV7-2 with TRBJ2-7; no clear D gene. V gave up 2 bases and J gave up 2 bases, with 19 bases separating them. Germline CDR1 and CDR2: SGHTA and FQGNSA. The CDR3 is made up of 17 amino acids. Here the CDR3 DNA reads TGTGCCAGCAGCTTAAACCTGAGGCCCGCTATCACCTACGAGCAGTACTTC. Its protein is CASSLNLRPAITYEQYF.

Only a few counts were recorded for this clonotype. V and J are TRBV7-2 and TRBJ2-1, with 10 bases matching TRBD1. The CDR3 is 15 amino acids. The V and J ends lost 5 bases and 8 bases, in that order; junction bases with no gene match: 9. Germline V gene sequence: CDR1 SGHTA, CDR2 FQGNSA. The chain's CDR3 is CASSPGTGVYDEQFF. Here the CDR3 DNA reads TGTGCCAGCAGCCCAGGGACAGGGGTATACGATGAGCAGTTCTTC.

Only a few counts were recorded for this clonotype. The V and J genes are TRBV27 and TRBJ2-1; D unclear. In germline, CDR1 is MNHEY, CDR2 SMNVEV (reference sequence). The CDR3 is 12 residues long. Trimming pared 2 bases from V and 14 bases from J, leaving 13 bases between. The CDR3 loop reads CASSLTGAREFF. CDR3 coding DNA: TGTGCCAGCAGTTTAACGGGTGCCCGCGAGTTCTTC.